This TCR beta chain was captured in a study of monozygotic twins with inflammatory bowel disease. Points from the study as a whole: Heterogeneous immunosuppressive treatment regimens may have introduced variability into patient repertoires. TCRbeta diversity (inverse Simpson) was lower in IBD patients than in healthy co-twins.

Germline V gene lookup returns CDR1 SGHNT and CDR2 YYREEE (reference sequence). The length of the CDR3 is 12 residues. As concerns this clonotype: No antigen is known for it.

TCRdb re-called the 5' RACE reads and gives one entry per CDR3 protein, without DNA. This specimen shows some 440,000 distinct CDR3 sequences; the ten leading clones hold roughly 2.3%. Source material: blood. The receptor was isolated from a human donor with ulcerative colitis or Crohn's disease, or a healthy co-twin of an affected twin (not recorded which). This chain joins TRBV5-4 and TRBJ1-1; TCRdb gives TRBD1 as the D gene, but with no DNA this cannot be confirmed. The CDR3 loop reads CASSFEGAEAFF. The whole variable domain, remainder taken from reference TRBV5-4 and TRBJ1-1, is ETGVTQSPTHLIKTRGQQVTLRCSSQSGHNTVSWYQQALGQGPQFIFQYYREEENGRGNFPPRFSGLQFPNYSSELNVNALELDDSALYLCASSFEGAEAFFGQGTRLTVV.